This note documents a single TCR beta chain sequence. What it binds is unknown. This entry comes from a study of OX40 agonist ivuxolimab in advanced cancers. Study background: Patients were treated with intravenous ivuxolimab, dosed at 0.01 to 10 mg/kg and infused every 2 weeks. Participants, around 80% male, averaged roughly 59 years of age, ranging from about 20 to 79. Of the participants, more than 35% had some prior anti-PD-1, anti-PD-L1 or anti-CTLA-4 therapy, which was allowed. Study conclusions and caveats: Relatively little clonal expansion, among the lowest observed, appeared in partial responders at 0.1-3.0 mg/kg.

Measured with immunoSEQ multiplex PCR; TCRdb has only the in-frame clones, and not every one. Of roughly 76,000 clones in the sample, about 93% were seen once. The sequence came from an adult with an advanced solid tumor such as melanoma, head and neck, liver or kidney cancer. The sample was CD4+ or CD8+ T cells sorted from blood, taken in a trial of the OX40 agonist ivuxolimab.

CDR3 residues: CASSLIGSPYEQYF. Here the CDR3 DNA reads TGTGCCAGCAGCTTGATTGGTAGCCCCTACGAGCAGTACTTC. The chain combines TRBV5-6 with TRBJ2-7; no firm D call. V was trimmed by 1 base and J by 2 bases, leaving 10 bases between them. CDR3 size: 14 residues. Germline-derived CDR1 and CDR2 are SGHDT and YYEEEE.